The 24 T cell receptor beta chains presented below share a single source sample, sequenced in a study of blood T cell repertoires in COVID-19 (dated by TCRdb to the early 2020s). The library was produced with the immunoSEQ multiplex PCR assay. Drawn from immuneACCESS, this table holds only the in-frame rearrangements with V and J called that TCRdb kept. Clones are partly lost; checked studies trace under half to an unresolved V gene and leave the rest unexplained. The sample profile shows over 150,000 clones; about 81% of them were found once. The ten top clones hold roughly 7% of the sample. Sequencing was carried out using PBMCs or T cells enriched from blood (not recorded which). These receptors originate from a man aged 45-65 years who had recovered from COVID-19.

This clone came up once. V is TRBV7-2 and J is TRBJ2-5; 8 nucleotides agree with TRBD2. The CDR3 is 15 residues long. Germline V lookup: CDR1 SGHTA, CDR2 FQGNSA. V lost 1 base to trimming and J lost 5 bases; unmatched junction nucleotides: 6. DNA of the CDR3: TGTGCCAGCAGCTTAGTACGGGGGGGCCGGGAGACCCAGTACTTC. Encoded protein: CASSLVRGGRETQYF.

V gene TRBV5-4 combines with J gene TRBJ1-6; 10 nucleotides line up with TRBD1. This CDR3 is built from 15 residues. With 3 bases clipped from V and 9 bases from J, the junction kept 6 bases outside the gene matches. Germline V gives CDR1 SGHNT, CDR2 YYREEE (reference sequence). CDR3 in amino acids: CASSSDRGSSSPLHF. CDR3 in DNA: TGTGCCAGCAGCTCGGACAGGGGGTCTAGTTCACCCCTCCACTTT.

The chain has TRBV6-5 and TRBJ1-2; 7 bases line up with TRBD1. Germline CDR1 is MNHEY and CDR2 is SVGAGI. With 6 bases clipped from V and 5 bases from J, the junction kept 9 bases outside the gene matches. The CDR3 extends over 14 amino acids. CDR3 sequence: CASSPRDSRYGYTF. CDR3 DNA: TGTGCCAGCAGCCCACGGGACAGTAGATATGGCTACACCTTC.

CDR3 sequence (DNA): TGTGCCAGCAGCCGGGGGACCCTCGACTCTAGCACAGATACGCAGTATTTT. Translated, it gives CASSRGTLDSSTDTQYF. The chain couples TRBV9 to TRBJ2-3, with D maybe TRBD2 (6 bases). V was cut by 4 bases and J by 0 bases, with 18 bases left in between. The length of the CDR3 is 17 residues. The germline gives CDR1 SGDLS, CDR2 YYNGEE.

The chain joins TRBV5-6 to TRBJ2-1, with TRBD2 as a possible D gene (6 bases). Germline CDR1 and CDR2: SGHDT and YYEEEE. V was clipped by 5 bases and J by 5 bases, with 17 bases between them. There are 15 residues in the CDR3. The CDR3 sequence: CASRVGRGLDNEQFF. The CDR3 region has the DNA TGTGCCAGCAGAGTGGGGCGGGGACTGGACAATGAGCAGTTCTTC.

The chain uses TRBV20-1 and TRBJ1-1; 7 bases agree with TRBD1. The CDR3 spans 11 residues. Germline CDR1 DFQATT, CDR2 SNEGSKA (reference sequence). J was trimmed by 8 bases and V by 6 bases; bases with no gene match: 6. CDR3 bases: TGCAGTGCGTCCCGGGACAGAGAAGCTTTCTTT. Amino acid sequence: CSASRDREAFF.

The J gene is TRBJ2-1, the V gene TRBV3-1 (or the pseudogene TRBV3-2), with no clear D. Looked up from germline, CDR1 is LGHDT and CDR2 is YNNKEL (reference sequence). This CDR3 spans 13 amino acids. Trimming pared 0 bases from V and 6 bases from J, leaving 6 bases between. CDR3 coding DNA: TGTGCCAGCAGCCAAGATCCTAGCAATGAGCAGTTCTTC. Translating it yields CASSQDPSNEQFF.

This chain links TRBV6-5 with TRBJ2-3; D is perhaps TRBD1 (5 bases). The CDR3 is 14 residues long. Per the germline V gene, CDR1 is MNHEY and CDR2 is SVGAGI. Trimming shortened V by 2 bases and J by 2 bases, and 8 bases separated the two germline ends. The CDR3 bases are TGTGCCAGCAGTTACAGACAGATCACAGATACGCAGTATTTT. This sequence encodes CASSYRQITDTQYF.

The CDR3 here is CASSLEDRNTDTQYF. DNA of the CDR3: TGTGCCAGCAGCTTAGAAGACAGAAACACAGATACGCAGTATTTT. The gene calls are TRBV11-3 and TRBJ2-3; TRBD1 is a possible D gene (5 bases). Germline assignment: CDR1 SGHNT and CDR2 YENEEA. The CDR3 loop spans 15 amino acids. V lost 0 bases and J 2 bases, leaving 9 bases between the germline ends.

This rearrangement joins TRBV5-1 to TRBJ1-5; no clear D. Trimming stripped 0 bases from V and 4 bases from J, with 5 bases between. Germline-derived CDR1 and CDR2 are SGHRS and YFSETQ. The CDR3 covers 13 residues. CDR3 nucleotide sequence: TGCGCCAGCAGCTTGGGACATAATCAGCCCCAGCATTTT. It translates to CASSLGHNQPQHF.

The chain recombines TRBV9 with TRBJ2-2, with 9 bases matching TRBD1. CDR3 length: 17 amino acids. Trimming took 2 bases from V and 1 from J; bases not matched to a gene: 6. Germline lookup yields CDR1 SGDLS and CDR2 YYNGEE. CDR3 sequence: CASSVPRTGVNTGELFF. The CDR3 nucleotides are TGTGCCAGCAGCGTTCCACGGACAGGGGTGAACACCGGGGAGCTGTTTTTT.

This chain connects TRBV11-2 to TRBJ2-1; TRBD1 matches at 8 bases. The V segment lost 7 bases and the J segment 7 bases; nucleotides outside the gene matches: 12. The germline gives CDR1 SGHAT, CDR2 FQNNGV. CDR3 length equals 15 residues. CDR3 amino acids: CASTETRGRGNEQFF. The DNA for the CDR3 is TGTGCCAGCACCGAGACCAGGGGGCGCGGTAATGAGCAGTTCTTC.

This clone was seen just once. V usage is TRBV18 and J usage is TRBJ1-1; 7 bases align to TRBD1. The CDR3 runs to 14 residues. CDR1 is KGHSH, CDR2 LQKENI, per germline. V shed 3 bases, J shed 6 bases, and the junction held 7 bases outside the gene matches. The CDR3 DNA reads TGTGCCAGCTCACCCCTGGGGCAGGGGGCTGAAGCTTTCTTT. Protein: CASSPLGQGAEAFF. Using reference TRBV18 and TRBJ1-1 for the parts outside the CDR3, the full variable domain is NAGVMQNPRHLVRRRGQEARLRCSPMKGHSHVYWYRQLPEEGLKFMVYLQKENIIDESGMPKERFSAEFPKEGPSILRIQQVVRGDSAAYFCASSPLGQGAEAFFGQGTRLTVV.

This sequence joins TRBV11-3 and TRBJ1-2, with D unresolved. Trimming removed 4 bases from V and 5 bases from J, with 11 bases in between. The CDR3 runs to 13 residues. Germline V lookup: CDR1 SGHNT, CDR2 YENEEA. CDR3 region: CASSSPRVYGYTF. As DNA, the CDR3 is TGTGCCAGCAGCTCCCCGAGGGTGTATGGCTACACCTTC.

The chain combines TRBV7-8 with TRBJ1-2, with a tentative D call TRBD1 (5 bases). The CDR3 extends over 15 amino acids. The V gene's germline CDR1 is SGHVS and CDR2 FQNEAQ. The V gene lost 1 base and the J gene lost 3 bases, with 12 bases spanning the gap. For the CDR3, the DNA is TGTGCCAGCAGCTTAGGCGGGCCGGGGGACTATGGCTACACCTTC. Its translation is CASSLGGPGDYGYTF. Variable domain in full (rest from reference TRBV7-8 and TRBJ1-2): GAGVSQSPRYKVAKRGQDVALRCDPISGHVSLFWYQQALGQGPEFLTYFQNEAQLDKSGLPSDRFFAERPEGSVSTLKIQRTQQEDSAVYLCASSLGGPGDYGYTFGSGTRLTVV.

The chain is built from TRBV12-5 and TRBJ2-7; D might be TRBD2 (5 bases). Germline V gene data show CDR1 as LGHNT and CDR2 as FRNRAP. The CDR3 has 13 amino acids. The V and J ends lost 7 bases and 7 bases respectively, with 17 bases between them. The CDR3 sequence: CASAMSGSGEQYF. DNA of the CDR3: TGTGCTAGTGCTATGAGTGGGTCGGGGGAGCAGTACTTC.

This clone was found once. The chain recombines TRBV5-1 with TRBJ2-1; TRBD2 might be the D (6 bases). Germline loops: CDR1 SGHRS, CDR2 YFSETQ. The CDR3 extends over 13 amino acids. Trimming pared 0 bases from V and 9 bases from J, leaving 10 bases between. As DNA, the CDR3 is TGCGCCAGCAGCTTGGCACTAGCTAGTGAGCAGTTCTTC. Its protein is CASSLALASEQFF.

The chain has TRBV19 and TRBJ1-2; D possibly corresponds to TRBD1 (5 bases). This CDR3 spans 11 amino acids. Between the trimmed V and J ends, which lost 7 bases and 8 bases, there was a span of 11 bases. Germline V gene lookup returns CDR1 LNHDA and CDR2 SQIVND (reference sequence). CDR3 loop: CASNPGYGYTF. The CDR3 DNA sequence: TGTGCCAGTAACCCAGGGTACGGCTACACCTTC. The full variable domain, its missing parts supplied by reference TRBV19 and TRBJ1-2, is DGGITQSPKYLFRKEGQNVTLSCEQNLNHDAMYWYRQDPGQGLRLIYYSQIVNDFQKGDIAEGYSVSREKKESFPLTVTSAQKNPTAFYLCASNPGYGYTFGSGTRLTVV.

This clone was picked up one time. V and J are TRBV6-5 and TRBJ2-7, with 7 nucleotides matching TRBD1. Germline V gives CDR1 MNHEY, CDR2 SVGAGI. This CDR3 spans 13 amino acids. The V gene end was trimmed by 2 bases and the J gene end by 7 bases; junction bases not matched to a gene: 5. The CDR3 here is CASSYRDRWEQYF. CDR3 in DNA: TGTGCCAGCAGTTACCGGGACAGATGGGAGCAGTACTTC.

The V and J genes are TRBV6-2 or TRBV6-3 and TRBJ2-1, with 9 bases lining up with TRBD2. This CDR3 is built from 14 residues. With V trimmed by 1 base and J by 9 bases, 4 bases remained unmatched. Germline V gives CDR1 MNHEY, CDR2 SVGEGT. The CDR3 protein is CASSYLAGEGEQFF. DNA for the CDR3: TGTGCCAGCAGTTACTTAGCGGGGGAGGGTGAGCAGTTCTTC.

Only one count was recorded for this clone. The CDR3 DNA reads TGTGCCTGGAGTCCGGGACAGTACTCTGGGGCCAACGTCCTGACTTTC. Protein product: CAWSPGQYSGANVLTF. This chain links TRBV30 with TRBJ2-6; 7 bases map to TRBD1. CDR3 length equals 16 residues. From germline, CDR1 is GTSNPN and CDR2 SVGIG (reference sequence). V lost 2 bases to trimming and J lost 0 bases; unmatched junction nucleotides: 4.

This rearrangement joins TRBV5-1 to TRBJ2-1, with 9 bases aligning to TRBD1. The CDR3 extends over 15 amino acids. V lost 5 bases to trimming and J lost 7 bases; unmatched junction nucleotides: 10. Germline CDR1 is SGHRS and CDR2 is YFSETQ. In nucleotides, the CDR3 is TGCGCCAGCAGGTCTACGGGACAGGGTTTGAATGAGCAGTTCTTC. This codes for CASRSTGQGLNEQFF.

CDR3 loop: CASSQAQGAGVNTEAFF. The CDR3 DNA reads TGCGCCAGCAGCCAAGCACAGGGGGCCGGGGTGAACACTGAAGCTTTCTTT. The chain employs TRBV4-1 and TRBJ1-1, with 9 bases that match TRBD1. V dropped 1 base and J dropped 0; count of bases not matched to a gene: 6. Germline V gene lookup returns CDR1 MGHRA and CDR2 YSYEKL. The length of the CDR3 is 17 residues.

The chain couples TRBV2 to TRBJ2-7; no firm D call. Trimming took off 7 bases at V and 2 bases at J, with 12 bases between the two ends. CDR3 size: 13 residues. Germline loops: CDR1 SNHLY, CDR2 FYNNEI. The CDR3 spells CASKGSDTYEQYF. DNA for the CDR3: TGTGCCAGCAAAGGATCTGACACCTACGAGCAGTACTTC.